This T cell receptor (beta chain) was observed in a study of blood T cell repertoires in COVID-19 (dated by TCRdb to about 2020). At the level of the whole study: Samples covering the acute and convalescent phases of COVID-19 were provided by collaborators in the United States, Italy and Spain. The material from the prospective study consisted of cDNA or gDNA derived from T cells, B-cell-depleted T cells, or PBMCs. Subjects who had been exposed to COVID-19, were actively infected with it, or had recovered from it provided the deeply sampled blood TCRbeta repertoires that made up the dataset. The repertoires were released in a freely available public database intended as a resource for research on the immune response to SARS-CoV-2. Samples came from the ongoing ImmuneRACE study (first 160 participants) plus 1,254 subjects from 6 global collaborators. The sample metadata nearly always contained a de-identified subject ID, COVID-19 status, age in years and sex. Where available, HLA class I and class II types were taken from metadata supplied by the sample provider and were not determined by assay-based typing. Findings and caveats that apply to the study as a whole: Clinical and demographic metadata were provided uncurated, with the amount varying by source and participant.

As regards this clone: What this receptor recognizes is not known. No qualities accompany the bases; no much larger clone lies one base away.

TCRbeta CDR3 regions were amplified from genomic DNA using the immunoSEQ Assay, a bias-controlled multiplex PCR. The authors processed their data as follows. Within the assay, amplification of reference gene primers was used to estimate how many nucleated cells each sample contained. To quantify the absolute abundance of each unique TCRbeta CDR3 rearrangement, sequence reads were collapsed and filtered. For each sample, productive Simpson clonality was calculated as the square root of Simpson's diversity index across productive rearrangements. TCRdb's version of the immuneACCESS table is confined to in-frame rearrangements and falls short of the full clone set. An unresolved V gene accounts for under half of the shortfall where checked; the remainder is of unknown origin. For V, J and clone size, that table is used; D and trimming come from the DNA. In this sample the table shows about 120,000 clones, approximately 80% of which occur a single time. The ten largest clones capture about 2.7% of the sample.

From the cysteine up to the phenylalanine, the CDR3 has a length of 17 residues. Just CDR3 DNA is preserved here, 51 bases in frame from base 1. The germline V gene provides CDR1 MDHEN and CDR2 SYDVKM. Trimming leaves V shorter by 8 bases and J shorter by 1 base, with the junction holding 13 bases beyond the gene matches. Collaborating institutions collected whole blood in K2EDTA tubes following their own protocols. For TCRbeta analysis, collaborator samples were shipped as frozen whole blood, as isolated PBMCs, or as DNA extracted from either sample type. Recombination connected TRBV28 to TRBJ2-2, with TRBD1 identical over 7 junction bases. The sequence derives from a man in his forties or fifties with acute or convalescent COVID-19. Sequencing was performed on peripheral blood. The CDR3 in this case is CASGSALYRGNTGELFF. The nucleotides read TGTGCCAGCGGCAGCGCCTTATACAGGGGGAACACCGGGGAGCTGTTTTTT.